Listed below are T cell receptor beta chains from one sample, sequenced in a study of T cell responses to AZD1222 COVID-19 vaccine. The data were produced by immunoSEQ multiplex PCR, yet TCRdb's version contains in-frame clones alone and is incomplete. The table has some 130,000 clones, about 93% seen once. Sequencing was performed on peripheral blood, taken on day 0 of AZD1222 vaccination. All receptors derive from an adult in good health. Both conserved end residues are part of each CDR3. A D gene is named only where the DNA matches it firmly. Not every row has a clone size; where given, it reads once, few, many or a size class.

CDR3	DNA	size	V	D	J
CSVTPGTAEAFF	TGCAGCGTGACCCCCGGGACGGCTGAAGCTTTCTTT	once	TRBV29-1	-	TRBJ1-1
CASSAGQGWSDEQFF	TGTGCCAGCAGTGCGGGACAGGGGTGGTCCGATGAGCAGTTCTTC	-	TRBV2	TRBD1	TRBJ2-1
CASQRGSMGGYTF	TGTGCTAGTCAGCGGGGGTCGATGGGTGGCTACACCTTC	-	TRBV12-5	-	TRBJ1-2
CASRTWGTGDQPQHF	TGTGCCAGCAGAACTTGGGGGACAGGTGATCAGCCCCAGCATTTT	-	TRBV6-5	TRBD1	TRBJ1-5
CAWRGGGTDTQYF	TGTGCCTGGCGGGGGGGCGGCACAGATACGCAGTATTTT	-	TRBV30	TRBD2	TRBJ2-3
CASSWDGNYEQYF	TGTGCCAGCAGTTGGGACGGCAACTACGAGCAGTACTTC	-	TRBV12-3/TRBV12-4	-	TRBJ2-7
CSSDRDYGYTF	TGCAGCTCAGACAGGGACTATGGCTACACCTTC	-	TRBV29-1	TRBD1	TRBJ1-2
CASSNPRDSSLSNQPQHF	TGTGCCAGCAGTAACCCTCGGGACAGCTCGTTAAGCAATCAGCCCCAGCATTTT	-	TRBV6-2/TRBV6-3	TRBD1	TRBJ1-5
CASSLRRRGSYGYTF	TGTGCCAGCAGCTTAAGGCGCCGGGGCAGCTATGGCTACACCTTC	-	TRBV11-2	-	TRBJ1-2
CAISESGQANTEAFF	TGTGCCATCAGTGAGTCAGGACAGGCGAACACTGAAGCTTTCTTT	-	TRBV10-3	TRBD1	TRBJ1-1
CSVWAQETQYF	TGCAGCGTTTGGGCGCAAGAGACCCAGTACTTC	-	TRBV29-1	-	TRBJ2-5
CASSEARNYEQYF	TGTGCCAGCAGTGAAGCCAGAAACTACGAGCAGTACTTC	-	TRBV6-1	-	TRBJ2-7
CASSVVFTGQNYGYTF	TGTGCCAGCAGCGTAGTATTCACAGGGCAAAACTATGGCTACACCTTC	-	TRBV9	-	TRBJ1-2
CASSLAGSWGGKLFF	TGTGCCAGCAGCTTAGCGGGATCTTGGGGTGGAAAACTGTTTTTT	-	TRBV7-2	-	TRBJ1-4
CASTSGQANSPLHF	TGTGCCAGCACCTCGGGACAGGCTAATTCACCCCTCCACTTT	once	TRBV28	TRBD1	TRBJ1-6
CASSLALGQPQHF	TGTGCCAGCAGTTTAGCACTCGGTCAGCCCCAGCATTTT	-	TRBV6-5	-	TRBJ1-5
CASRIQGGTEAFF	TGTGCCAGCAGAATACAGGGAGGCACTGAAGCTTTCTTT	-	TRBV6-4	-	TRBJ1-1
CASSQGTDFYGYTF	TGCGCCAGCAGCCAAGGGACCGACTTCTATGGCTACACCTTC	-	TRBV4-1	-	TRBJ1-2
CASSQVGPSRGQPQHF	TGTGCCAGCTCACAGGTAGGACCTTCCCGGGGTCAGCCCCAGCATTTT	-	TRBV18	-	TRBJ1-5
CASSLNWGRLTYEQYF	TGTGCCAGCAGCTTAAATTGGGGACGGCTCACCTACGAGCAGTACTTC	-	TRBV7-2	-	TRBJ2-7
CASSVTAGFPDTQYF	TGTGCCAGCAGCGTAACGGCAGGGTTCCCAGATACGCAGTATTTT	-	TRBV9	-	TRBJ2-3
CASSRFDSNQPQHF	TGTGCCAGCAGTAGGTTCGACAGCAATCAGCCCCAGCATTTT	-	TRBV9	-	TRBJ1-5
CASPRPRAYYGYTF	TGTGCCAGCCCCCGACCCCGTGCCTACTATGGCTACACCTTC	-	TRBV6-5	-	TRBJ1-2
CAWSEAFF	TGTGCCTGGAGTGAAGCTTTCTTT	-	TRBV30	-	TRBJ1-1
CANAQGDNQPQHF	TGTGCCAACGCGCAGGGGGATAATCAGCCCCAGCATTTT	-	TRBV10-3	TRBD1	TRBJ1-5
CASSSEGSEKLFF	TGCGCCAGCAGCTCGGAAGGTTCTGAAAAACTGTTTTTT	-	TRBV5-1	-	TRBJ1-4
CASSPGAGADTQYF	TGTGCCAGCTCACCCGGAGCAGGGGCAGATACGCAGTATTTT	-	TRBV18	-	TRBJ2-3
CASTPTTYSYGYTF	TGTGCCAGCACCCCAACTACTTATAGCTATGGCTACACCTTC	-	TRBV3-1/TRBV3-2	-	TRBJ1-2
CASSPGGEPYGYTF	TGTGCCAGCAGTCCAGGGGGCGAACCTTATGGCTACACCTTC	-	TRBV6-5	TRBD1	TRBJ1-2
CASSPSGSNYGYTF	TGTGCCAGCAGCCCCTCGGGGAGCAACTATGGCTACACCTTC	-	TRBV5-4	-	TRBJ1-2
CASSPGFYGYTF	TGTGCCAGCAGCCCAGGGTTCTATGGCTACACCTTC	once	TRBV3-1/TRBV3-2	-	TRBJ1-2
CASSLDVTRLHNEQFF	TGTGCCAGCAGCTTAGATGTTACCCGACTTCACAATGAGCAGTTCTTC	-	TRBV7-2	-	TRBJ2-1
CASSQRSVGLAGIGDEQYF	TGTGCCAGTAGTCAGCGGTCAGTCGGACTAGCGGGAATAGGGGACGAGCAGTACTTC	-	TRBV19	TRBD2	TRBJ2-7
CASSRGLAGYEQYF	TGTGCCAGCAGTCGGGGACTAGCTGGCTACGAGCAGTACTTC	-	TRBV2	TRBD2	TRBJ2-7
CASSKGTVSNQPQHF	TGCGCCAGCAGCAAAGGGACAGTTAGCAATCAGCCCCAGCATTTT	-	TRBV4-3	TRBD1	TRBJ1-5
CASSIGTENTEAFF	TGTGCCAGTAGTATAGGAACGGAGAACACTGAAGCTTTCTTT	-	TRBV19	-	TRBJ1-1
CASSPRDRGFANQPQHF	TGTGCCAGCAGCCCCCGGGACAGGGGGTTTGCGAATCAGCCCCAGCATTTT	-	TRBV7-2	TRBD1	TRBJ1-5
CASSYETGGIQPLHF	TGTGCCAGCAGCTACGAAACAGGGGGCATTCAACCCCTCCACTTT	few	TRBV5-6	TRBD1	TRBJ1-6